The next 10 T cell receptor beta chains were all read from a single sample in a study of CD8 T cells in ankylosing spondylitis. TCRdb re-called the 5' RACE reads with MiXCR, one entry per CDR3 protein. The sample consists of 200,000 to 250,000 distinct CDR3 sequences, around 25% of them appearing once. Specimen: blood, either unsorted or a sorted T cell fraction (not recorded which). The source of these receptors is a male donor with ankylosing spondylitis or in good health (not recorded which).

This clonotype occurred a few times. The V call is TRBV6-1, the J call TRBJ1-6; D may be TRBD1 (6 bases). Per germline, CDR1 MNHNS and CDR2 SASEGT. This CDR3 contains 15 residues. The V gene lost 8 bases and the J gene lost 7 bases, with 18 bases spanning the gap. The CDR3 sequence: CASRPREQGNSPLHF. The CDR3, as DNA: TGTGCCAGCCGCCCTCGGGAACAGGGCAATTCACCCCTCCACTTT.

This chain connects TRBV29-1 to TRBJ1-1, with a weak D call TRBD1 (6 bases). The V end was cut by 7 bases, the J end by 3 bases, with 15 bases between. CDR1 and CDR2 (germline): SQVTM, ANQGSEA. The CDR3 runs to 13 residues. Here the CDR3 reads CSGRQGRDTEAFF. CDR3 DNA: TGCAGCGGCCGGCAGGGGAGGGACACTGAAGCTTTCTTT.

The rearrangement uses TRBV20-1 and TRBJ2-1; 9 bases map to TRBD2. Trimming removed 2 bases from V and 6 bases from J; junction bases left unmatched: 14. CDR1 is DFQATT and CDR2 is SNEGSKA in the germline V gene (reference sequence). The CDR3 extends over 17 amino acids. CDR3 loop: CSARQLLASGTINEQFF. The CDR3 region has the DNA TGCAGTGCTAGACAACTTTTGGCTAGCGGGACGATCAATGAGCAGTTCTTC.

The gene calls are TRBV29-1 and TRBJ2-1; 16 bases are a match to TRBD2. After removal of 5 bases from V and 10 bases from J, the junction contained 8 bases not matched to a gene. The germline CDR1 and CDR2 sequences are SQVTM and ANQGSEA. The CDR3 has 15 amino acids. CDR3 DNA: TGCAGCGTTTCTATCGGGACTAGCGGGAGGGAAGAGCAGTTCTTC. Its protein product is CSVSIGTSGREEQFF.

CDR3 loop: CASSPTGGAYNEQFF. The CDR3 DNA follows: TGTGCCAGCAGCCCCACTGGCGGGGCCTACAATGAGCAGTTCTTC. This chain links TRBV6-1 with TRBJ2-1; possibly TRBD2 for D (6 bases). Germline V gene sequence: CDR1 MNHNS, CDR2 SASEGT. Trimming cost V 6 bases and J 2 bases, with 14 bases left between them. The CDR3 consists of 15 residues.

This clonotype was seen many times. V is TRBV7-8 and J is TRBJ2-5; no definite D call. Germline V gene sequence: CDR1 SGHVS, CDR2 FQNEAQ. V was shortened by 3 bases and J by 1 base, with 6 bases between the two germline ends. This CDR3 is 13 amino acids long. The CDR3 DNA reads TGTGCCAGCAGCTTGGCTACCCAAGAGACCCAGTACTTC. Protein sequence: CASSLATQETQYF.

This clonotype came up many times. The genes are TRBV2 and TRBJ2-5; no clear D. Germline lookup yields CDR1 SNHLY and CDR2 FYNNEI. V shed 8 bases and J shed 2 bases, with 9 bases lying between them. CDR3 length: 12 amino acids. The CDR3 sequence is CASRWGQETQYF. The CDR3 nucleotides are TGTGCCAGCCGGTGGGGACAAGAGACCCAGTACTTC.

Ten or more counts support this clonotype. This chain uses TRBV28 with TRBJ2-2; D uncertain. The length of the CDR3 is 13 residues. Germline CDR1 and CDR2: MDHEN and SYDVKM. The V gene lost 9 bases and the J gene lost 1 base, with 9 bases spanning the gap. Written as DNA, the CDR3 is TGTGCCAGTACGGAGCGGAACACCGGGGAGCTGTTTTTT. This sequence encodes CASTERNTGELFF.

This clonotype was seen many times. CDR3 residues: CASSLGQGGWNEQFF. The CDR3 nucleotides are TGTGCCAGCAGTTTAGGGCAGGGCGGCTGGAATGAGCAGTTCTTC. This chain connects TRBV12-3 or TRBV12-4 to TRBJ2-1, with D maybe TRBD1 (5 bases). This CDR3 has 15 amino acids. V lost 1 base, J lost 7 bases, and 14 bases lay in between.

The V gene is TRBV20-1, the J gene TRBJ2-5; the D is unclear. V shed 7 bases and J shed 4 bases, with 16 bases lying between them. CDR1 is DFQATT, CDR2 SNEGSKA, per germline (reference sequence). This CDR3 is built from 13 residues. The CDR3: CSGEGFDGETQYF. CDR3 coding DNA: TGCAGTGGAGAAGGTTTCGATGGAGAGACCCAGTACTTC.